The 30 T cell receptor beta chains presented below share a single source sample, sequenced in a study of T cells in Graves' hyperthyroidism and ophthalmopathy. Amplification targeted TCR beta CDR3 regions from RNA transcripts. TCR CDR3 regions were first amplified by RT-PCR with HTBI primers. MiXCR was run by TCRdb on the multiplex PCR reads, yielding one entry per CDR3 protein. The sample yields approximately 600,000 distinct CDR3 sequences, roughly 13% seen once. The sample comprised blood. The receptors were sampled from a young woman with Graves' hyperthyroidism that later progressed to Graves' ophthalmopathy.

This clonotype was seen ten or more times. J is TRBJ2-3 and V is TRBV6-1, with D perhaps matching TRBD2 (6 bases). Germline-derived CDR1 and CDR2 are MNHNS and SASEGT. CDR3 length equals 16 residues. Trimming removed 5 bases at V and 1 base at J, with 16 bases between. CDR3 loop: CASSYFGGQGTDTQYF. The CDR3 bases are TGTGCCAGCAGTTACTTCGGAGGGCAGGGCACAGATACGCAGTATTTT.

There are many counts of this clonotype. The chain uses TRBV6-5 and TRBJ2-4; D is ambiguous. V was clipped by 0 bases and J by 0 bases, with 9 bases between them. The CDR3 runs to 16 residues. Germline V gene lookup returns CDR1 MNHEY and CDR2 SVGAGI. In DNA form, the CDR3 reads TGTGCCAGCAGTTACTCGGGAAGAATAGCCAAAAACATTCAGTACTTC. Translating it yields CASSYSGRIAKNIQYF.

This clonotype has at least ten counts. The rearrangement uses TRBV6-2 or TRBV6-3 and TRBJ2-7; 7 bases match TRBD2. This CDR3 spans 16 amino acids. Germline lookup yields CDR1 MNHEY and CDR2 SVGEGT. Trimming took 5 bases from V and 5 from J; bases not matched to a gene: 15. CDR3 sequence: CASSPGGVAGAHEQYF. In nucleotides, the CDR3 is TGTGCCAGCAGTCCTGGTGGGGTAGCGGGTGCACACGAGCAGTACTTC.

This clonotype was detected only a few times. J is TRBJ1-2 and V is TRBV6-1; D remains ambiguous. V was clipped by 0 bases and J by 8 bases, with 4 bases between them. This CDR3 spans 11 amino acids. Germline V CDR1 and CDR2: MNHNS, SASEGT. The CDR3 DNA follows: TGTGCCAGCAGTGAAGCCCGCGGCTACACCTTC. This sequence encodes CASSEARGYTF.

At least ten counts were recorded for this clonotype. V and J are TRBV20-1 and TRBJ2-7, with TRBD2 matching over 9 bases. Trimming cost V 0 bases and J 4 bases; bases outside gene matches: 1. Germline V lookup: CDR1 DFQATT, CDR2 SNEGSKA (reference sequence). This CDR3 is 13 amino acids long. Here the CDR3 DNA reads TGCAGTGCTAGAGATAGCGGGAGTTACGAGCAGTACTTC. Protein product: CSARDSGSYEQYF.

This clonotype was picked up many times. The chain employs TRBV7-2 and TRBJ2-2, with 8 bases that match TRBD2. From germline, CDR1 is SGHTA and CDR2 FQGNSA. Unmatched junction bases numbered 11, after V lost 7 bases and J lost 4 bases. The CDR3 is 16 amino acids. The CDR3 DNA reads TGTGCCAGCACCACACTGGCGGGAGGTGCCACCGGGGAGCTGTTTTTT. This codes for CASTTLAGGATGELFF.

CDR3 residues: CSASGPKVIAKNIQYF. The CDR3 nucleotides are TGCAGTGCTAGCGGGCCCAAGGTGATTGCCAAAAACATTCAGTACTTC. This chain connects TRBV20-1 to TRBJ2-4; the D is unclear. The CDR3 runs 16 residues. V was clipped by 3 bases and J by 1 base, with 16 bases between them. Germline V gene sequence: CDR1 DFQATT, CDR2 SNEGSKA (reference sequence).

This clonotype was detected ten times or more. V and J are TRBV27 and TRBJ2-1, with D possibly being TRBD1 (6 bases). This CDR3 is built from 12 residues. From germline, CDR1 is MNHEY and CDR2 SMNVEV (reference sequence). Deletions cut 5 bases from V and 8 bases from J, with 10 bases between. The CDR3 here is CASSDSGDEQFF. The CDR3, as DNA: TGTGCCAGCAGTGACTCAGGGGATGAGCAGTTCTTC.

This clonotype was seen repeatedly, ten times or more. The genes are TRBV6-2 or TRBV6-3 and TRBJ1-5; D might be TRBD1 (5 bases). With 5 bases removed from V and 7 bases from J, the gap between germline ends came to 15 bases. CDR1 is MNHEY and CDR2 is SVGEGT in the germline V gene. The CDR3 extends over 14 amino acids. Written as DNA, the CDR3 is TGTGCCAGCAGTGTACAGGCCTTGGGGCAGCCCCAGCATTTT. It translates to CASSVQALGQPQHF.

This clonotype showed up many times. The chain links TRBV3-1 to TRBJ2-7, with 9 bases aligning to TRBD2. CDR3 length equals 14 residues. J was trimmed by 6 bases and V by 6 bases; bases with no gene match: 9. Germline assignment: CDR1 LGHDT and CDR2 YNNKEL (reference sequence). As DNA, the CDR3 is TGTGCCAGCAGTCAGTACAGCGGGAGGAGCGAGCAGTACTTC. Its translation: CASSQYSGRSEQYF.

This clonotype occurred many times. The chain uses TRBV15 and TRBJ2-3; 10 nucleotides agree with TRBD1. The CDR3 has 17 residues. CDR1 and CDR2 from the germline V gene are LNHNV and YYDKDF (reference sequence). V was pared by 1 base and J by 2 bases, with 6 bases of the junction left unmatched. CDR3 residues: CATSRGQGAVFTDTQYF. CDR3 coding DNA: TGTGCCACCAGCAGAGGACAGGGGGCGGTTTTCACAGATACGCAGTATTTT.

The chain combines TRBV18 with TRBJ1-1; D call uncertain. Trimming took off 0 bases at V and 5 bases at J, with 13 bases between the two ends. There are 15 residues in the CDR3. Germline CDR1 and CDR2: KGHSH and LQKENI. The CDR3 is CASSPPWEGWTEAFF. The CDR3 DNA is TGTGCCAGCTCACCACCGTGGGAGGGCTGGACTGAAGCTTTCTTT.

This clonotype was detected many times. The chain couples TRBV20-1 to TRBJ1-5; D uncertain. CDR1 is DFQATT, CDR2 SNEGSKA, per germline (reference sequence). Trimming took off 5 bases at V and 2 bases at J, with 7 bases between the two ends. The CDR3 sequence is 12 residues long. The CDR3 nucleotides are TGCAGTGCTCCCGTGGGCAATCAGCCCCAGCATTTT. It encodes CSAPVGNQPQHF.

This clonotype showed up just a few times. V and J are TRBV6-6 and TRBJ2-5; no clear D gene. The ends were cut back, 0 bases at V and 5 bases at J, with 7 bases in the middle. Looked up from germline, CDR1 is MNHNY and CDR2 is SVGAGI (reference sequence). The CDR3 extends over 13 amino acids. The CDR3 sequence is CASSYSGDETQYF. CDR3 DNA: TGTGCCAGCAGTTACTCGGGTGACGAGACCCAGTACTTC.

This chain uses TRBV19 with TRBJ2-1; TRBD2 matches 7 bases. CDR1 LNHDA and CDR2 SQIVND come from the germline V gene (reference sequence). Losses at the gene ends were 5 bases for V and 4 bases for J; bases not matched to a gene: 8. The CDR3 runs to 15 residues. Here the CDR3 DNA reads TGTGCCAGTAGTCGGTCGGCTAGCGGATACAATGAGCAGTTCTTC. Protein: CASSRSASGYNEQFF.

The sample holds many counts of this clonotype. The chain couples TRBV6-2 or TRBV6-3 to TRBJ2-2, with D unclear. V shed 2 bases and J shed 0 bases, with 13 bases lying between them. The CDR3 runs 17 residues. Germline V gene lookup returns CDR1 MNHEY and CDR2 SVGEGT. CDR3 in DNA: TGTGCCAGCAGTTACCCCCCCGGGTACCCGAACACCGGGGAGCTGTTTTTT. This translates into CASSYPPGYPNTGELFF.

This clonotype was picked up many times. The genes are TRBV12-3 or TRBV12-4 and TRBJ2-7; 7 bases are a match to TRBD1. The CDR3 spans 14 residues. The V segment lost 7 bases and the J segment 2 bases; nucleotides outside the gene matches: 8. The CDR3 sequence: CASTGQGDPYEQYF. The CDR3 DNA follows: TGTGCCAGCACGGGCCAGGGGGATCCCTACGAGCAGTACTTC.

This clonotype was seen many times. The chain couples TRBV4-2 to TRBJ1-2, with D perhaps TRBD1 (6 bases). Per germline, CDR1 LGHNA and CDR2 YNFKEQ. V was trimmed by 0 bases and J by 7 bases, leaving 9 bases between them. This CDR3 comprises 13 residues. CDR3 amino acids: CASSQDLDSGYTF. The CDR3 coding sequence is TGTGCCAGCAGCCAAGATCTGGACAGTGGCTACACCTTC.

This clonotype was recorded at least ten times. The J gene is TRBJ2-1, the V gene TRBV7-2; the D gene is possibly TRBD2 (5 bases). This CDR3 is built from 12 residues. V lost 5 bases to trimming and J lost 10 bases, with 12 bases between them. The germline gives CDR1 SGHTA, CDR2 FQGNSA. The CDR3 loop is CASSPASWEQFF. CDR3 DNA sequence: TGTGCCAGCAGCCCCGCTAGCTGGGAGCAGTTCTTC.

This clonotype was detected a few times. V is TRBV4-2 and J is TRBJ2-2, with 10 positions matching TRBD2. CDR1 and CDR2 (germline): LGHNA, YNFKEQ. Trimming took 0 bases from V and 1 from J; bases not matched to a gene: 5. This CDR3 spans 18 amino acids. CDR3 in amino acids: CASSQDTLAGENTGELFF. CDR3 bases: TGTGCCAGCAGCCAAGATACCCTAGCGGGAGAGAACACCGGGGAGCTGTTTTTT.

This chain joins TRBV28 and TRBJ2-3; 7 bases agree with TRBD2. The junction had 7 bases not matched to a gene; V was cut back by 3 bases and J by 1 base. This CDR3 region has 16 residues. CDR1 MDHEN and CDR2 SYDVKM come from the germline V gene. The CDR3 region has the DNA TGTGCCAGCAGTTTGAGCGGGCTAGCGGGCACAGATACGCAGTATTTT. Its protein product is CASSLSGLAGTDTQYF.

This clonotype has at least ten counts. The genes are TRBV6-2 or TRBV6-3 and TRBJ1-1; TRBD1 is a possible D gene (5 bases). The CDR3 consists of 13 residues. Germline CDR1 and CDR2: MNHEY and SVGEGT. V gave up 6 bases and J gave up 11 bases, with 19 bases separating them. CDR3 loop: CASSGTFREKAFF. The CDR3 nucleotides are TGTGCCAGCAGCGGTACCTTCAGGGAGAAGGCTTTCTTT.

Note on this clonotype: This could be a read error, since a much larger clone is one nucleotide away. The gene calls are TRBV28 and TRBJ1-2, with 8 bases matching TRBD1. The CDR3 has 14 residues. Germline-derived CDR1 and CDR2 are MDHEN and SYDVKM. The CDR3, as DNA: TGTGCCGGCAGCCGACTCGGGACAGGCTATGGCTACACCTTC. This codes for CAGSRLGTGYGYTF.

Ten or more counts support this clonotype. CDR3 sequence (DNA): TGTGCCAGCAGCGCGCGAGGGGGCGAAGGGATCACTGAAGCTTTCTTT. It is translated as CASSARGGEGITEAFF. This chain joins TRBV9 and TRBJ1-1, with 7 bases fitting TRBD1. Germline V gives CDR1 SGDLS, CDR2 YYNGEE. The J segment lost 4 bases and the V segment lost 3 bases, leaving 12 bases of the junction unmatched. This CDR3 has 16 residues.

This clonotype was seen ten or more times. The J gene is TRBJ2-5, the V gene TRBV9, with 10 bases lining up with TRBD1. CDR1 is SGDLS, CDR2 YYNGEE, per germline. The CDR3 is 16 amino acids. Trimming took 0 bases from V and 5 from J; bases not matched to a gene: 7. CDR3 DNA sequence: TGTGCCAGCAGCGTAGATCGGGACAGGGGAGGGGAGACCCAGTACTTC. This translates into CASSVDRDRGGETQYF.

This clonotype occurred many times. The chain combines TRBV27 with TRBJ1-2; 10 bases map to TRBD1. Germline V gene data show CDR1 as MNHEY and CDR2 as SMNVEV (reference sequence). The CDR3 covers 15 residues. The trim removed 5 bases at V and 7 bases at J, leaving 10 bases unmatched. The CDR3 loop reads CASSPDGTGVGGYTF. DNA for the CDR3: TGTGCCAGCAGTCCAGACGGGACAGGGGTAGGTGGCTACACCTTC.

The rearrangement uses TRBV5-8 and TRBJ2-6; D is perhaps TRBD1 (5 bases). V was shortened by 4 bases and J by 0 bases, with 8 bases between the two germline ends. The CDR3 has 15 residues. The V gene's germline CDR1 is SGHTS and CDR2 YDEGEE. CDR3 amino acids: CASSQQDSGANVLTF. CDR3 DNA: TGTGCCAGCAGCCAACAGGACTCTGGGGCCAACGTCCTGACTTTC.

The chain carries TRBV3-1 and TRBJ2-7; 11 nucleotides line up with TRBD2. There are 16 residues in the CDR3. After removal of 2 bases from V and 2 bases from J, the junction contained 5 bases not matched to a gene. Germline V gene lookup returns CDR1 LGHDT and CDR2 YNNKEL (reference sequence). In DNA, the CDR3 is TGTGCCAGCAGCCAACAACTAGCGGGAGACCCCTACGAGCAGTACTTC. It codes for CASSQQLAGDPYEQYF.

This clonotype has only a few counts. Sequence at one end of the junction differs from germline and may be a read error. The CDR3 DNA sequence: TGTGCCATCAATGAGTATAGGGTAGAGAAGCAGTATTTT. It translates to CAINEYRVEKQYF. This chain uses TRBV10-3 with TRBJ2-3; no clear D. Germline CDR1 ENHRY, CDR2 SYGVKD. The CDR3 spans 13 residues.

Comments on this clonotype: This could be a read error, since a much larger clone is one nucleotide away. This chain connects TRBV20-1 to TRBJ2-1, with no clear D. Per germline, CDR1 DFQATT and CDR2 SNEGSKA (reference sequence). CDR3 size: 13 residues. CDR3 coding DNA: TGCAGTGCTAGAGTACAGATATACAATGAGCAGCTCTTC. It specifies CSARVQIYNEQLF.